A selection of T cell receptor beta chains follows, all from one sample in a study of shared clonotypes between healthy human individuals. Repertoires were generated with immunoSEQ multiplex PCR, while TCRdb's copy carries only in-frame clones and drops some. Seen here are over 2 million clones, roughly 94% observed once, and the top ten hold 0.13%. What was sequenced was naive CD4+ T cells sorted from blood. These receptor sequences come from a young man in good health. The CDR3 runs from the conserved cysteine through the conserved F or W. A D gene is named only where the DNA matches it firmly. Size is omitted from some rows. Given values are once, few, many or a class for expanded clones.

-,12,TRBJ2-2,TRBV6-5,-,TGTGCCAGCAGTTCGTCAGCCGGGGAGCTGTTTTTT,CASSSSAGELFF
-,13,TRBJ2-5,TRBV9,-,TGTGCCAGCAGCGTCGACGTGGGGGAGTCCCAGTACTTC,CASSVDVGESQYF
-,14,TRBJ2-7,TRBV6-1,TRBD2,TGTGCCAGCAGCCTAGCGGGAGGGTCCTACGAGCAGTACTTC,CASSLAGGSYEQYF
once,13,TRBJ1-2,TRBV2,-,TGTGCCAGCAGTGAGCCAGGGAACTATGGCTACACCTTC,CASSEPGNYGYTF
-,16,TRBJ2-3,TRBV7-2,TRBD2,TGTGCCAGCAGCTTGGTAAGCGGGAGCAGCGGAAATACGCAGTATTTT,CASSLVSGSSGNTQYF
-,13,TRBJ1-1,TRBV5-4,-,TGTGCCAGCAGGATACAGGAAAACACTGAAGCTTTCTTT,CASRIQENTEAFF
-,14,TRBJ1-1,TRBV7-9,TRBD1,TGTGCCAGCAGCTTGGAAGGGGGCAACACTGAAGCTTTCTTT,CASSLEGGNTEAFF
-,15,TRBJ1-2,TRBV28,TRBD1,TGTGCCAGCAGTCGAGGGACAGGGCCTAACTATGGCTACACCTTC,CASSRGTGPNYGYTF
-,16,TRBJ2-1,TRBV7-9,TRBD1,TGTGCCAGCAGTTACGCCGGGACAGGGGCAAGGAATGAGCAGTTCTTC,CASSYAGTGARNEQFF
few,16,TRBJ2-2,TRBV5-4,TRBD2,TGTGCCAGCACCCTCGGGCTAGCGGGACCCACCGGGGAGCTGTTTTTT,CASTLGLAGPTGELFF
-,13,TRBJ2-1,TRBV7-9,-,TGTGCCAGCAGCTTAGAACGGAACAATGAGCAGTTCTTC,CASSLERNNEQFF
-,15,TRBJ2-3,TRBV5-1,-,TGCGCCAGCAGCTTGGAGGGCAGAAGCACAGATACGCAGTATTTT,CASSLEGRSTDTQYF
-,15,TRBJ2-7,TRBV7-9,-,TGTGCCAGCACCACACAGAGGGCCTACGGGGACGAGCAGTACTTC,CASTTQRAYGDEQYF
-,15,TRBJ1-2,TRBV5-1,-,TGCGCCAGCAGCTTGGCTGATGGGACACCCTATGGCTACACCTTC,CASSLADGTPYGYTF
-,16,TRBJ2-2,TRBV5-1,-,TGCGCCAGCAGGTTGGGGCTAGCCGCGAACACCGGGGAGCTGTTTTTT,CASRLGLAANTGELFF
-,17,TRBJ1-4,TRBV4-3,-,TGCGCCAGCAGCCACCCTGCGGGGACCGCAACTAATGAAAAACTGTTTTTT,CASSHPAGTATNEKLFF
-,15,TRBJ1-1,TRBV6-1,-,TGTGCCAGCAGTGAACTCCTCGCGGGGCTCACTGAAGCTTTCTTT,CASSELLAGLTEAFF
-,17,TRBJ2-1,TRBV6-1,TRBD2,TGTGCCAGCAGTGTAATAGCGGGAGGGACAACCTACAATGAGCAGTTCTTC,CASSVIAGGTTYNEQFF
-,15,TRBJ2-5,TRBV18,TRBD1,TGTGCCAGCTCACAATGGACAGGGGGACAAGAGACCCAGTACTTC,CASSQWTGGQETQYF
-,15,TRBJ1-4,TRBV4-1,-,TGCGCCAGCAGCCAAATCCGGGGAACTAATGAAAAACTGTTTTTT,CASSQIRGTNEKLFF
-,17,TRBJ2-7,TRBV18,-,TGTGCCAGCTCACCACCACGTCTAGGCGCGGGGGGACAGGGGCAGTACTTC,CASSPPRLGAGGQGQYF
-,13,TRBJ1-1,TRBV27,-,TGTGCCAGCAGGGGGCAGGGGAACACTGAAGCTTTCTTT,CASRGQGNTEAFF
-,15,TRBJ2-3,TRBV5-1,-,TGCGCCAGCAGCTACGGGACAATAAGTGGGGATACGCAGTATTTT,CASSYGTISGDTQYF
-,12,TRBJ2-7,TRBV18,-,TGTGCCAGCTCACCAAAGGGAGACGAGCAGTACTTC,CASSPKGDEQYF
once,19,TRBJ1-4,TRBV5-1,TRBD1,TGCGCCAGCAGCTGGGGGACAGGGAATACAGGGGCAACTAATGAAAAACTGTTTTTT,CASSWGTGNTGATNEKLFF
-,12,TRBJ2-5,TRBV29-1,-,TGCAGCGTTGTGCGGGTCCAAGAGACCCAGTACTTC,CSVVRVQETQYF
-,11,TRBJ2-5,TRBV11-2,-,TGTGCCAGCAGCATGCAAGAGACCCAGTACTTC,CASSMQETQYF
-,17,TRBJ2-5,TRBV9,TRBD2,TGTGCCAGCAGCGTAGGAGGGAGCGGGGGGCCTGGGGAGACCCAGTACTTC,CASSVGGSGGPGETQYF
once,13,TRBJ1-1,TRBV10-3,-,TGTGCCATCAGGAGCAGGGGAGAATCTGAAGCTTTCTTT,CAIRSRGESEAFF
many,14,TRBJ2-4,TRBV9,TRBD1,TGTGCCAGCAGCCCTGGGACAGCCAGAGACATTCAGTACTTC,CASSPGTARDIQYF
-,19,TRBJ2-1,TRBV18,-,TGTGCCAGCTCACCACTCCCCACTAGGGGTGGCAGCTCCTACAATGAGCAGTTCTTC,CASSPLPTRGGSSYNEQFF
-,16,TRBJ2-2,TRBV28,-,TGTGCCAGCAGTTTCTCCCCAGCGGGGAACACCGGGGAGCTGTTTTTT,CASSFSPAGNTGELFF
-,14,TRBJ2-5,TRBV10-3,TRBD2,TGTGCCATCAGGGATCTAGCGGGAGCAGAGACCCAGTACTTC,CAIRDLAGAETQYF
-,13,TRBJ1-5,TRBV28,-,TGTGCCAGCAGTTCAGGGGTCGCTCAGCCCCAGCATTTT,CASSSGVAQPQHF
once,14,TRBJ2-1,TRBV7-9,-,TGTGCCAGCAGGCTCCGGGACATCTACAATGAGCAGTTCTTC,CASRLRDIYNEQFF
-,15,TRBJ2-3,TRBV6-1,-,TGTGCCAGCAGTGAAATGGCAGGGAGGACAGATACGCAGTATTTT,CASSEMAGRTDTQYF
-,14,TRBJ1-3,TRBV18,-,TGTGCCAGCTCACCAGGGTCTGCTGGAAACACCATATATTTT,CASSPGSAGNTIYF
-,14,TRBJ1-3,TRBV10-3,-,TGTGCCATCAGCCTGGACAGTCCTGAAAACACCATATATTTT,CAISLDSPENTIYF
-,17,TRBJ1-3,TRBV4-3,-,TGCGCCAGCAGCCAGGCGGGATCACCACCCTCTGGAAACACCATATATTTT,CASSQAGSPPSGNTIYF
-,18,TRBJ2-2,TRBV11-2,TRBD2,TGTGCCAGCAGCTTTGGGGGACTAGCGGGACTGCGCACCGGGGAGCTGTTTTTT,CASSFGGLAGLRTGELFF
-,15,TRBJ2-5,TRBV18,-,TGTGCCAGCTCACCATCTACAGCGATAGTAGAGACCCAGTACTTC,CASSPSTAIVETQYF
-,12,TRBJ2-2,TRBV5-4,-,TGTGCCAGCAGCTTGGCCGATGGGGAGCTGTTTTTT,CASSLADGELFF
-,15,TRBJ1-2,TRBV2,-,TGTGCCAGCAGTCCTATCAAACACGCCAACTATGGCTACACCTTC,CASSPIKHANYGYTF